This T cell receptor beta chain is from a study of T cell repertoires in cytomegalovirus infection. Turning to the study itself: Use of recently identified HLA-C-restricted and well-studied HLA-B-restricted CMV epitopes was part of the study. Indications of both CMV infection and matching HLA type were provided by public TCR beta signatures.

Concerning this clonotype itself: Its specificity is not known.

Findings and caveats of the study: Ex vivo, HLA-C-restricted CMV-specific TCR beta clonotypes prevailed over the rest of the response. Public TCR beta family frequency separated CMV-and-HLA carriers, including in an independent cohort.

MiXCR was run by TCRdb on the reads, yielding one entry per CDR3 protein. The sample has hundreds of thousands of distinct CDR3 sequences, roughly 30% seen once. This CDR3 spans 17 amino acids. The J segment lost 2 bases and the V segment lost 5 bases, leaving 11 bases of the junction unmatched. CDR1 and CDR2 from the germline V gene are SEHNR and FQNEAQ (reference sequence). This specimen was cultured PBMCs, taken from culture after CMV antigen stimulation. The chain is built from TRBV7-9 and TRBJ2-7; TRBD2 agrees at 11 bases. This TCR derives from a human donor in good health (CMV status not recorded). Some clones in this sample may be carry-over from other donors' samples. CDR3 sequence: CASSTTGTSGPAYEQYF. In DNA form, the CDR3 reads TGTGCCAGCAGCACAACCGGGACTAGCGGACCGGCCTACGAGCAGTACTTC.